This paragraph reports one TCR beta chain. Its antigen is unidentified. Some clones are missing from TCRdb's copy, which holds only in-frame ones; the method was immunoSEQ multiplex PCR. The sample includes roughly 150,000 clones, roughly nine tenths seen only once; the top ten take approximately 0.98%. This sample was included in a study of T cell responses to AZD1222 COVID-19 vaccine. Study-wide points: The CD4 TCRs associated with vaccination extended across spike and predominated at 160-218 and 743-854. Females made up more of the donors, who were largely white British, and clonal diversity may have come out too low.

This clonotype was sampled from an adult who received the AZD1222 COVID-19 vaccine. The source material was peripheral blood, sampled 28 days after the second AZD1222 dose.

The CDR3 sequence: CASSLSSGNTIYF. Here the CDR3 DNA reads TGTGCCAGCAGTTTATCTTCTGGAAACACCATATATTTT. The rearrangement joins TRBV12-3 or TRBV12-4 to TRBJ1-3; D remains ambiguous. The germline V and J ends were trimmed by 2 bases and 1 base, with 3 bases remaining between them. There are 13 residues in the CDR3.